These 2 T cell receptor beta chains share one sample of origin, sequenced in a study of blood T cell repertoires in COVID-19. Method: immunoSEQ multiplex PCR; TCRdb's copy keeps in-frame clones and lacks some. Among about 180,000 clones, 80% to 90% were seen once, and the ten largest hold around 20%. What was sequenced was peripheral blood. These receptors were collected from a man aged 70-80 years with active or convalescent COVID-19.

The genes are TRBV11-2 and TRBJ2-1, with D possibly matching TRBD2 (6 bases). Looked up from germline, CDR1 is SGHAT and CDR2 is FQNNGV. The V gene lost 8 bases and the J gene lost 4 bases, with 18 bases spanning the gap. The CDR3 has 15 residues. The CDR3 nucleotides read TGTGCCAGCCTCTGGGACTGGACTAAATACAATGAGCAGTTCTTC. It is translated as CASLWDWTKYNEQFF.

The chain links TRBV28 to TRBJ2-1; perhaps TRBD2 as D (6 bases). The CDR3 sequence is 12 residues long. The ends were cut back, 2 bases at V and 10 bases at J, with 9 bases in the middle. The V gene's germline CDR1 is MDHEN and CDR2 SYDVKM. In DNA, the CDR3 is TGTGCCAGCAGTTTAGGGAGGCGGGAGCAGTTCTTC. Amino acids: CASSLGRREQFF.